These T cell receptor beta chains were read from a single sample in a study of beta chain features in type 1 diabetes. The repertoire was sequenced with immunoSEQ multiplex PCR; TCRdb's copy has only in-frame clones and lacks some. The sample includes hundreds of thousands of clones, around 28% seen only once; the top ten take 0.05% to 0.065%. Sequencing was carried out using naive CD4+ T cells from blood. The origin of the receptors is a man between 18 and 29 years old in good health. Each CDR3 is given with its conserved first and last residue. Each record gives: V gene, CDR3 protein.

v_gene: TRBV5-6
CDR3aa: CASSLGTSTDTQYF

v_gene: TRBV5-4
CDR3aa: CASSFQLGQQETQYF

v_gene: TRBV5-4
CDR3aa: CASSPDRGGDTGELFF

v_gene: TRBV29-1
CDR3aa: CSVELHTEAFF

v_gene: TRBV6-1
CDR3aa: CASSESRRFATNEKLFF

v_gene: TRBV28
CDR3aa: CASSSPYRRHYGYTF

v_gene: TRBV21-1
CDR3aa: CASSKDQNRDRLTDTQYF

v_gene: TRBV5-1
CDR3aa: CASSLDGDTQYF

v_gene: TRBV15
CDR3aa: CATSLGVNTEAFF

v_gene: TRBV30
CDR3aa: CAYGRQNTEAFF

v_gene: TRBV7-2
CDR3aa: CASRAGWGSADTQYF

v_gene: TRBV18
CDR3aa: CASSRDRDTEAFF

v_gene: TRBV9
CDR3aa: CASSSRTGTDTQYF

v_gene: TRBV29-1
CDR3aa: CSVTGTSGPYEQYF

v_gene: TRBV5-6
CDR3aa: CASSPDGFYNEQFF

v_gene: TRBV10-1
CDR3aa: CASSDRNLEQYF

v_gene: TRBV4-1
CDR3aa: CASSQGLRPSDSTDTQYF

v_gene: TRBV7-9
CDR3aa: CASSLGLAGDADTQYF

v_gene: TRBV27
CDR3aa: CASRGQGANEKLFF

v_gene: TRBV11-3
CDR3aa: CASSFGLVETQYF

v_gene: TRBV28
CDR3aa: CASSIQKYTGELFF

v_gene: TRBV7-9
CDR3aa: CASSGDRIDQPQHF

v_gene: TRBV27
CDR3aa: CASSRSVAGQETQYF

v_gene: TRBV2
CDR3aa: CASTPEFSGYEQYF

v_gene: TRBV28
CDR3aa: CASTLSPGQGRTEAFF

v_gene: TRBV7-2
CDR3aa: CASSLDFSSYNEQFF

v_gene: TRBV7-2
CDR3aa: CASSLVAFASGSEQFF

v_gene: TRBV20-1
CDR3aa: CSARSGEEYF

v_gene: TRBV29-1
CDR3aa: CSVEGQGSRAPEKLFF

v_gene: TRBV10-3
CDR3aa: CAISERLNTGELFF

v_gene: TRBV25-1
CDR3aa: CASSEYGLLTGPKELFF

v_gene: TRBV7-2
CDR3aa: CASSLTGTTDTQYF

v_gene: TRBV30
CDR3aa: CAWGLGFSYEQYF

v_gene: TRBV29-1
CDR3aa: CTSSSGTDTQYF

v_gene: TRBV28
CDR3aa: CASSWGGSSYNEQFF